This T cell receptor (beta chain) was obtained from a study of metastatic and nonmetastatic thyroid tumors (dated by TCRdb to about 2020). With regard to the full study: For patients with malignant and with benign thyroid disease, the researchers compared repertoires between peripheral blood samples and tumor or nodule tissue samples. What the study reported, not specific to this receptor: In both blood and tumor samples, TCR beta diversity was reported to be significantly higher in malignant tumors than in benign nodules.

The library was built by means of PCR. TCRdb lists the instrument as Illumina HiSeq 4000. High-throughput sequencing was used to profile the TCR beta-chain CDR3 region of each patient. The published analysis was carried out like this. CDR3 differences across clinicopathological groups were used to build a classifier for discriminating distant-metastatic papillary thyroid cancer patients. The Shannon index was used to measure repertoire diversity, and the Morisita-Horn index was used to measure how similar tumor and blood repertoires were. TCRdb handled the public reads itself, with Q25 trimming in fastp and clone calling in MiXCR, and kept productive beta chains. None of the V and J calls come from the authors' own analysis; TCRdb made them. Across this sample there are around 13,000 clones, with roughly an eighth seen only once. The ten most abundant clones make up approximately 32% of the sample.

This clone showed up many times. No antigen is known for it. Within one base of it there is no much larger clone, and no base qualities were kept. V sheds 4 bases and J sheds 3 bases, leaving 19 bases between their ends. The CDR3, from cysteine to phenylalanine, totals 16 residues. Just CDR3 DNA is preserved here, 48 bases in frame from base 1. The germline V gene supplies CDR1 SGHRS and CDR2 YFSETQ. No patient had received any treatment before thyroid surgery. Using T-cell receptor beta sequencing, the study looked back at clinical samples from patients collected from about 2012 to 2018. Sequencing used blood. Here the chain combines TRBV5-1 and TRBJ1-1; the D gene cannot be resolved reliably. This receptor was identified in a female donor with papillary thyroid cancer or a benign thyroid nodule (not recorded which). Some clones in this sample may be carry-over from other donors' samples. The nucleotide sequence is given as TGCGCCAGCAGCACCCCCTTGGGCGGTTGGGACACTGAAGCTTTCTTT. Translated, it gives CASSTPLGGWDTEAFF.